The rows below give T cell receptor beta chains drawn from one sample of a study of shared clonotypes between healthy human individuals. Some clones are missing from TCRdb's copy, which holds only in-frame ones; the method was immunoSEQ multiplex PCR. The repertoire holds about 2.4 million clones, with roughly nine tenths as singletons. Sequencing was done on a sample of naive CD4+ T cells sorted from blood. All receptors come from a man aged 18 to 30 in good health. Both conserved end residues are part of each CDR3. A D gene is named only where the DNA matches it firmly. Some rows mark clone size as missing; the rest say once, few, many or name a class of expanded clone.

v_gene	d_gene	abundance	j_gene	CDR3aa	CDR3nt
TRBV7-2	NA	NA	TRBJ2-1	CASSPYYNEQFF	TGTGCCAGCAGCCCGTACTACAATGAGCAGTTCTTC
TRBV5-6	NA	NA	TRBJ1-6	CASNKEGKSSYNSPLHF	TGTGCCAGCAACAAGGAGGGAAAGAGCTCCTATAATTCACCCCTCCACTTT
TRBV28	TRBD1	NA	TRBJ1-2	CASRTGQGPGYTF	TGTGCCAGCAGGACGGGACAGGGGCCTGGCTACACCTTC
TRBV7-9	NA	NA	TRBJ2-3	CASSLAGADTQYF	TGTGCCAGCAGCTTAGCGGGGGCCGATACGCAGTATTTT
TRBV6-1	NA	NA	TRBJ1-4	CASSDGQPGGEKLFF	TGTGCCAGCAGTGATGGGCAGCCTGGAGGTGAAAAACTGTTTTTT
TRBV2	NA	few	TRBJ2-2	CASSGDTGELFF	TGTGCCAGCAGTGGGGACACCGGGGAGCTGTTTTTT
TRBV5-1	NA	NA	TRBJ1-1	CASSLDGGNMNTEAFF	TGCGCCAGCAGCTTGGACGGCGGCAACATGAACACTGAAGCTTTCTTT
TRBV30	NA	NA	TRBJ2-7	CAWSVNYEQYF	TGTGCCTGGAGTGTAAATTACGAGCAGTACTTC
TRBV10-2	TRBD1	NA	TRBJ2-1	CASSGRDRGGNEQFF	TGCGCCAGCAGTGGACGGGACAGGGGAGGCAATGAGCAGTTCTTC
TRBV7-2	NA	NA	TRBJ2-7	CASTLTGQSYEQYF	TGTGCCAGCACCTTGACAGGTCAGAGCTACGAGCAGTACTTC
TRBV6-1	TRBD2	once	TRBJ2-7	CAILAGGGPYEQYF	TGTGCCATTCTAGCGGGAGGAGGACCCTACGAGCAGTACTTC
TRBV11-2	NA	once	TRBJ2-1	CASSLDGGKQFF	TGTGCCAGCAGCTTAGATGGGGGGAAGCAGTTCTTC
TRBV5-8	NA	NA	TRBJ1-4	CASSLAGGASEKLFF	TGTGCCAGCAGCTTGGCCGGAGGGGCCTCTGAAAAACTGTTTTTT
TRBV5-1	NA	few	TRBJ1-5	CASSLDSQYQPQHF	TGCGCCAGCAGCTTGGACAGCCAATATCAGCCCCAGCATTTT
TRBV12-5	NA	NA	TRBJ1-3	CASGNREAGNTIYF	TGTGCTAGTGGGAACAGGGAGGCTGGAAACACCATATATTTT
TRBV5-4	NA	NA	TRBJ1-4	CASSFERLNEKLFF	TGTGCCAGCAGCTTCGAAAGGCTCAATGAAAAACTGTTTTTT
TRBV5-1	TRBD1	NA	TRBJ2-2	CASSFRQGDSGELFF	TGCGCCAGCAGCTTTCGACAGGGGGACTCCGGGGAGCTGTTTTTT
TRBV27	NA	NA	TRBJ2-1	CASNLRPHTSFNEQFF	TGTGCCAGCAACCTCCGCCCCCACACTAGCTTCAATGAGCAGTTCTTC
TRBV30	NA	NA	TRBJ2-1	CAGWGSAVSYNEQFF	TGTGCCGGGTGGGGGTCCGCGGTATCCTACAATGAGCAGTTCTTC
TRBV28	NA	NA	TRBJ1-6	CASSSLPGLTNSPLHF	TGTGCCAGCAGTTCCCTACCCGGACTGACTAATTCACCCCTCCACTTT
TRBV30	NA	NA	TRBJ2-7	CAWSVLGGTYEQYF	TGTGCCTGGAGTGTATTGGGGGGAACCTACGAGCAGTACTTC
TRBV19	NA	once	TRBJ1-1	CASSLQRVVTPPEAFF	TGTGCCAGTAGCCTACAGCGCGTCGTTACCCCTCCCGAAGCTTTCTTT